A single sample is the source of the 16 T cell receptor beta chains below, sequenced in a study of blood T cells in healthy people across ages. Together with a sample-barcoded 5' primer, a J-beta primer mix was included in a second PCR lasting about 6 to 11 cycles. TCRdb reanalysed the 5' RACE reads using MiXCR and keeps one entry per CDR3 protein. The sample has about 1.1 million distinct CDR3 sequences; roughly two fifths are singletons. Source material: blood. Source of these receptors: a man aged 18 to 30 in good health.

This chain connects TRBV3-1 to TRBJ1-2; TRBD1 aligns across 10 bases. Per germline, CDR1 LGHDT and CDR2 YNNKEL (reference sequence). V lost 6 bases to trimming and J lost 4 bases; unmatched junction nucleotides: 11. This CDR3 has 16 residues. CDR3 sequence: CASSRGTGATLYGYTF. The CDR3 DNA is TGTGCCAGCAGTCGAGGGACAGGGGCCACTCTCTATGGCTACACCTTC.

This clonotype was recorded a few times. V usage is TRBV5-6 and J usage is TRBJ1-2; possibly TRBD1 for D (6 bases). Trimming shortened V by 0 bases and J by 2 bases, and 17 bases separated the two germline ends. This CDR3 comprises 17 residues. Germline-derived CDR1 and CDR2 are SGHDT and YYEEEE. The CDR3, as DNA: TGTGCCAGCAGCTTGGGCGACTCAACCGACAGGAACTATGGCTACACCTTC. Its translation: CASSLGDSTDRNYGYTF.

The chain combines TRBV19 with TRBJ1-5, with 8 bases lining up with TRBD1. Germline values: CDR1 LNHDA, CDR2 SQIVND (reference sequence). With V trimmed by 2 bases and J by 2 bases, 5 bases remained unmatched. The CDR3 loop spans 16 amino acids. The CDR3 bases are TGTGCCAGTAGTATACACGAGACAGGGGGCAATCAGCCCCAGCATTTT. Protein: CASSIHETGGNQPQHF.

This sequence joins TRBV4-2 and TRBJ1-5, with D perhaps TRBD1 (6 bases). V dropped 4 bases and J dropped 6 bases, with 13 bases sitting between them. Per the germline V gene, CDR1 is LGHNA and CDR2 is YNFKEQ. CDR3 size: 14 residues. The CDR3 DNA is TGTGCCAGCAGCCCCGAACAGGGAGGTCAGCCCCAGCATTTT. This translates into CASSPEQGGQPQHF.

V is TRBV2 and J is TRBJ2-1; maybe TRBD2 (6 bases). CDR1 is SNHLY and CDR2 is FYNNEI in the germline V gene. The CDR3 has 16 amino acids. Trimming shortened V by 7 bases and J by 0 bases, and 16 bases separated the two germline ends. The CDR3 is CASNILRRGSYNEQFF. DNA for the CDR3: TGTGCCAGCAATATTCTAAGGAGGGGCTCCTACAATGAGCAGTTCTTC.

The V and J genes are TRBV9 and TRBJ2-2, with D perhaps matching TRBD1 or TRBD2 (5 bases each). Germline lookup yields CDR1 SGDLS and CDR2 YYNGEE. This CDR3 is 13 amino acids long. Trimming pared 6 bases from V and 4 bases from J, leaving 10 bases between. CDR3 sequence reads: CASTTGTTGELFF. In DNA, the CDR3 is TGTGCCAGCACTACGGGGACCACCGGGGAGCTGTTTTTT. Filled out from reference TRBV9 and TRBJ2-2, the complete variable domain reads DSGVTQTPKHLITATGQRVTLRCSPRSGDLSVYWYQQSLDQGLQFLIQYYNGEERAKGNILERFSAQQFPDLHSELNLSSLELGDSALYFCASTTGTTGELFFGEGSRLTVL.

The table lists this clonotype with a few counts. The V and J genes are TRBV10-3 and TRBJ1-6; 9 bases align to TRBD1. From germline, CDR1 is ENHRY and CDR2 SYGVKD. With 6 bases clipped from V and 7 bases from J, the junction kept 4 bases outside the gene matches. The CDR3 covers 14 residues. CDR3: CAISRDRANSPLHF. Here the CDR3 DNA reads TGTGCCATCAGCAGGGACAGGGCGAATTCACCCCTCCACTTT.

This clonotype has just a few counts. Here the CDR3 reads CASSPGSAYTEAFF. CDR3 coding DNA: TGTGCCAGCAGCCCGGGTAGCGCGTACACTGAAGCTTTCTTT. This chain connects TRBV13 to TRBJ1-1; D remains ambiguous. Germline V gene lookup returns CDR1 PRHDT and CDR2 FYEKMQ (reference sequence). Trimming stripped 5 bases from V and 3 bases from J, with 13 bases between. CDR3 length: 14 residues.

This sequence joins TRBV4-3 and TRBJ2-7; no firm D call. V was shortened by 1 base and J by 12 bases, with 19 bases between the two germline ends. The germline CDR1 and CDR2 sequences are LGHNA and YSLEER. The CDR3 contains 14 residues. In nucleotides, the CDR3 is TGCGCCAGCAGCCAAGGAAACGGGCAAGAGACCCTGTACTTC. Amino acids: CASSQGNGQETLYF.

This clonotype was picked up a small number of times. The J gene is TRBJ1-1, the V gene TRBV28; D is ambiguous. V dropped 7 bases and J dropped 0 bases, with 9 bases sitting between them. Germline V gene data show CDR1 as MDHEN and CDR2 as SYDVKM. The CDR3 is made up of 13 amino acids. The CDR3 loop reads CASNDVMNTEAFF. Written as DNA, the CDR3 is TGTGCCAGCAATGACGTAATGAACACTGAAGCTTTCTTT.

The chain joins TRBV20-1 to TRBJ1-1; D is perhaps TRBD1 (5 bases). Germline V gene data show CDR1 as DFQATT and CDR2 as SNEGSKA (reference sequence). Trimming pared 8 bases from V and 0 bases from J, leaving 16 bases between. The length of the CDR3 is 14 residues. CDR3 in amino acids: CSTTGGSMNTEAFF. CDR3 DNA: TGCAGTACAACAGGAGGTTCCATGAACACTGAAGCTTTCTTT.

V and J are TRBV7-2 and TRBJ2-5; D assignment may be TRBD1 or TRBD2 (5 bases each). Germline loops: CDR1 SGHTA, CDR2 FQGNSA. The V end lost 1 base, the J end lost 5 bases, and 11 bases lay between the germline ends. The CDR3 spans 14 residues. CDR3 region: CASSLDSGTETQYF. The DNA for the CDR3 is TGTGCCAGCAGCTTAGATTCAGGGACGGAGACCCAGTACTTC.

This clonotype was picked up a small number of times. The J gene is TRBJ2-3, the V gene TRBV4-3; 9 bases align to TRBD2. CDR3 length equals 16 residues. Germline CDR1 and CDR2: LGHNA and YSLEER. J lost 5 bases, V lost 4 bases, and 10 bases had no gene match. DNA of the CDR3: TGCGCCAGCAGCCCGAGACGACTAGCGGCGGGAGATACGCAGTATTTT. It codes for CASSPRRLAAGDTQYF.

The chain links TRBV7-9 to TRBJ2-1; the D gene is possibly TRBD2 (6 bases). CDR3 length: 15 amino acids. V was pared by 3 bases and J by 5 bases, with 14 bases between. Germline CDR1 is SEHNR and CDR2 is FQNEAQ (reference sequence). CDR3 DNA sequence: TGTGCCAGCAGCTTGGGGGGACTCAGAGACAATGAGCAGTTCTTC. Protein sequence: CASSLGGLRDNEQFF. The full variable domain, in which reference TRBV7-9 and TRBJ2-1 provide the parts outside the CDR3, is DTGVSQNPRHKITKRGQNVTFRCDPISEHNRLYWYRQTLGQGPEFLTYFQNEAQLEKSRLLSDRFSAERPKGSFSTLEIQRTEQGDSAMYLCASSLGGLRDNEQFFGPGTRLTVL.

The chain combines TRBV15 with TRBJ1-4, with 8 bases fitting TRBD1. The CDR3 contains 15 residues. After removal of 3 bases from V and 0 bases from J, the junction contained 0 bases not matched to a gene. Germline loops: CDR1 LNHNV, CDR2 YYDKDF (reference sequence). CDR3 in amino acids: CATSRGQATNEKLFF. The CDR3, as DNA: TGTGCCACCAGCAGGGGACAGGCAACTAATGAAAAACTGTTTTTT.

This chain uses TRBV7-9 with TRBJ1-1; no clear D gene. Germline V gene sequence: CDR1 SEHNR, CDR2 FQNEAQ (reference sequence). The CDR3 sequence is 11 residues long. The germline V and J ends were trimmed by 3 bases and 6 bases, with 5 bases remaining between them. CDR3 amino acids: CASSFVAEAFF. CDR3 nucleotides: TGTGCCAGCAGCTTCGTCGCTGAAGCTTTCTTT.